This TCR beta chain was profiled in a study of CD8+CD57+ T cells in acquired aplastic anemia. About the research overall: Quantities of DNA derived from sorted CD4+ and CD8+ cells averaged around 3.2 ug. General study results and limits: Patients and controls were not found to differ significantly in CD8+ Simpson's diversity. Researchers report that about 28 CD8+ CDR3 sequences appeared in both patients and controls.

A word on this clonotype: Its antigen is unidentified.

Patients who underwent sequencing had shown CD8+CD57+ cell expansion by flow cytometry. There were no patients without severe acquired aplastic anemia. After removal of 4 bases from V and 7 bases from J, the junction contained 15 bases not matched to a gene. Germline V gene lookup returns CDR1 DFQATT and CDR2 SNEGSKA (reference sequence). This CDR3 has 16 amino acids. Investigators profiled TCR beta VDJ and CDR3 from genomic DNA template. TCRdb ran MiXCR on the reads and lists one entry per CDR3 protein. The sample shows 250,000 to 350,000 distinct CDR3 sequences, roughly 59% of them seen only once. The chain employs TRBV20-1 and TRBJ2-7, with 11 positions matching TRBD2. The TCR was taken from a human donor with aplastic anemia. Sample: sorted CD4+, CD8+, or CD8+CD57+ T cells (not recorded which) from PBMCs. The CDR3, as DNA: TGCAGTGCTACCGCCTTCGGGACTAGCGGACCAGGGGAGCAGTACTTC. Its translation is CSATAFGTSGPGEQYF.